This TCR beta chain was observed in a study of cytomegalovirus exposure and HLA in healthy donors. Trimming cost V 1 base and J 6 bases, with 10 bases left between them. CDR1 is MNHNS, CDR2 SASEGT, per germline. This CDR3 is 13 amino acids long. Findings and limits, study-wide: A later analysis associated 16,000 or so TCR beta sequences with HLA alleles at a 0.05 false discovery rate. In an earlier analysis, productive rearrangement rates for most beta V segments clustered near 87% or 30%. There were several of the most significant clusters that appeared linked to common viral pathogens in a later analysis. It was reported in a later analysis that an Asian-associated ancestry cluster showed fewer N-insertions than the roughly 670-donor mean.

Use of 60 Vbeta and 13 Jbeta primers characterized the PCR. Assay: immunoSEQ multiplex PCR; the TCRdb copy retains only in-frame clones and omits some. The sample lists 150,000 to 200,000 clones, 81% seen once, with 1.5% to 2% in the top ten. Concerning this clone: The antigen is undetermined.

The clonotype was recovered from a man aged 18 to 29 in good health and CMV-seronegative. Material for sequencing was PBMCs. This chain joins TRBV6-1 and TRBJ2-7; no definite D call. The CDR3 reads CASSEGRALEQYF. The CDR3 nucleotides read TGTGCCAGCAGTGAAGGAAGAGCCCTCGAGCAGTACTTC.